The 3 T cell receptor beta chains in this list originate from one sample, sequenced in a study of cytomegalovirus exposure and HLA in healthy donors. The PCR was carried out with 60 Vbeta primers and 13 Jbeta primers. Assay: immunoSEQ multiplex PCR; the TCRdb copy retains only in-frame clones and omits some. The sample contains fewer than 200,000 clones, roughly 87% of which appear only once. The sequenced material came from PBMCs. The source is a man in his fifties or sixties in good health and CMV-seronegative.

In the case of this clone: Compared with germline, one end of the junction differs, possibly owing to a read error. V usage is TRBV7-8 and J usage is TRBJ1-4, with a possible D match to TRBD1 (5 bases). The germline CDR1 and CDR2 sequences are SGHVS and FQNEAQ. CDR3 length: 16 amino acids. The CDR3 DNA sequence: TGTGCCAGCAGTCATTTCCGGAGAGGGACTAGTGAAAAACTGTTTTTT. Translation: CASSHFRRGTSEKLFF.

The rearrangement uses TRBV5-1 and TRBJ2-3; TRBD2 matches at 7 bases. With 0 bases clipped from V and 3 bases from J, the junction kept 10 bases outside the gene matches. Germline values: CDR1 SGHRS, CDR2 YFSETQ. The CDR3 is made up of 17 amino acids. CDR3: CASSLDRGVSGTDTQYF. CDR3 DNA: TGCGCCAGCAGCTTGGACCGGGGGGTGAGTGGTACAGATACGCAGTATTTT.

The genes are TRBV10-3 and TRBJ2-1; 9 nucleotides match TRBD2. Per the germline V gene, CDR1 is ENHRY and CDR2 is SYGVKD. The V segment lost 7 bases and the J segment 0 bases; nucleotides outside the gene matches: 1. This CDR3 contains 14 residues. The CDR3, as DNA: TGTGCCATCAATAGCGGGAGCTCCTACAATGAGCAGTTCTTC. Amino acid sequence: CAINSGSSYNEQFF.